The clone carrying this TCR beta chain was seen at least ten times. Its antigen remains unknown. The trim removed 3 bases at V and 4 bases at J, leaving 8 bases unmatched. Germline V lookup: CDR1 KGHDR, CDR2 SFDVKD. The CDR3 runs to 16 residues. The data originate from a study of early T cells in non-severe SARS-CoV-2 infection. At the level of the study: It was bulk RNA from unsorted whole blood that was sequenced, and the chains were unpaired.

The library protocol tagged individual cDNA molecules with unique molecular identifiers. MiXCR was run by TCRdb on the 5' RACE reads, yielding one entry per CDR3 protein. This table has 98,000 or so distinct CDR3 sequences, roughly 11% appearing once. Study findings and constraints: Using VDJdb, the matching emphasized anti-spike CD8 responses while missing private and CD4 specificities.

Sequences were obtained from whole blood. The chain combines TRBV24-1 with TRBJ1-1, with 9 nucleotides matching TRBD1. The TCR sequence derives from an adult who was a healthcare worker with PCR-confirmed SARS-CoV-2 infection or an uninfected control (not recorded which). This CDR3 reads CATSDPGQGSLTEAFF. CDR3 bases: TGTGCCACCAGTGATCCAGGACAGGGGAGTCTCACTGAAGCTTTCTTT.